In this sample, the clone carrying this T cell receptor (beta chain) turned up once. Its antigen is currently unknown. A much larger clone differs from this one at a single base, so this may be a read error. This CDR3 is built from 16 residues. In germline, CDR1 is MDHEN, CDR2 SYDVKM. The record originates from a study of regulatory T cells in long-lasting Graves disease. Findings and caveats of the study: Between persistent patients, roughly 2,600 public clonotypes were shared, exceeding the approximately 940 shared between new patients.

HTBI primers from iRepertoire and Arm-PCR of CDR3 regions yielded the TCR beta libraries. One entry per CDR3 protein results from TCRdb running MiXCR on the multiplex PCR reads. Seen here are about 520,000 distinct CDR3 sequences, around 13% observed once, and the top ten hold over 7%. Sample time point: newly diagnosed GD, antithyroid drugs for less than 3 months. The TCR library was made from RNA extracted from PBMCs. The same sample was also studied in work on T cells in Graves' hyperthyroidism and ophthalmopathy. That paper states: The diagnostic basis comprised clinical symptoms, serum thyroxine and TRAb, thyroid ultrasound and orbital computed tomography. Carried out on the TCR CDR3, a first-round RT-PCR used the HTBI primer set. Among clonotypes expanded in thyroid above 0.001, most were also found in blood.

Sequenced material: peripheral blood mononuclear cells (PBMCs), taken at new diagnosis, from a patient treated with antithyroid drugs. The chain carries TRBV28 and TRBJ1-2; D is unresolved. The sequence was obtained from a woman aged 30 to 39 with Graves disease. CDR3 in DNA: TGTGACAGCAGTAAGGTGGGGAGCATGTGGGACTATGGCTACACCTTC. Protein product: CDSSKVGSMWDYGYTF.